What follows describes a single T cell receptor beta chain. Its target is not known. This sample was taken from a study of Ad26.COV2.S vaccination and SARS-CoV-2 variants. The CDR3 totals 14 residues. Trimming cost V 5 bases and J 3 bases, with 14 bases left between them. Germline CDR1 and CDR2: SGHTA and FQGNSA. The sample's treatment: roughly 19 received Ad26.COV2.S at low or high dose, single or two shots; roughly 5 received placebo; per-sample allocation not given. Samples came from day 63 after the first vaccine or placebo injection. Sequencing was performed with immunoSEQ multiplex PCR; in TCRdb, only in-frame clones are kept and a portion is missing. This table has some 460,000 clones, roughly nine tenths appearing once. Study outcomes and limitations: Placebo recipients showed lower spike-specific TCR breadth than vaccinees. Reportedly, after vaccination the spike-specific CD8+ and CD4+ T cell responses displayed substantial breadth.

The specimen comprised peripheral blood, sampled in a trial of Ad26.COV2.S vaccine versus placebo. The receptor was isolated from a person between 18 and 65 years old who received the Ad26.COV2.S COVID-19 vaccine or a placebo. V and J are TRBV7-2 and TRBJ2-7; possibly TRBD1 for D (5 bases). The CDR3 here is CASSPVFDSYEQYF. For the CDR3, the DNA is TGTGCCAGCAGCCCCGTTTTCGACAGCTACGAGCAGTACTTC.